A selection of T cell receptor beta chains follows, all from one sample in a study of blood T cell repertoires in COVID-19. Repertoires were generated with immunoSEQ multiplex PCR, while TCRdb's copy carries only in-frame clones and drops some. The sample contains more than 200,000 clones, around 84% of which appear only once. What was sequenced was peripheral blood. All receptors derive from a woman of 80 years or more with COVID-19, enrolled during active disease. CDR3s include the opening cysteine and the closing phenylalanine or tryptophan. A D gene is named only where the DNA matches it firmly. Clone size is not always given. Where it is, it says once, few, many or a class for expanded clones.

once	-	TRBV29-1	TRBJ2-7	TGCAGCGTAAGACAGCCAGGCGTCGGCGGGCAGTACTTC	CSVRQPGVGGQYF
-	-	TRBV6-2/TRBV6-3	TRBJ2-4	TGTGCCAGCAGTTTTAATCAGGAGGGGGCCAAAAACATTCAGTACTTC	CASSFNQEGAKNIQYF
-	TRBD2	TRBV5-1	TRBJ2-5	TGCGCCAGCAGCTTGTTCGGTAGCGGGGGGGTTCAAGAGACCCAGTACTTC	CASSLFGSGGVQETQYF
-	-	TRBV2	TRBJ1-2	TGTGCCAGCAGTGCTGGACAGATAGATGGCTACACCTTC	CASSAGQIDGYTF
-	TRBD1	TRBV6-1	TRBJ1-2	TGTGCCAGCAGTGAAGGGACAGGTCCCTATGGCTACACCTTC	CASSEGTGPYGYTF
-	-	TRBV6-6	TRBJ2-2	TGTGCCAGCAGTTACTCCCAGGTCGGGGAGCTGTTTTTT	CASSYSQVGELFF
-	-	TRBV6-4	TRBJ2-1	TGTGCCAGCAGTGGAGGGTATGAGCAGTTCTTC	CASSGGYEQFF
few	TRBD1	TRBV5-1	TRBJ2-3	TGCGCCAGCAGCACCCGACAGGGGGGAGGCACAGATACGCAGTATTTT	CASSTRQGGGTDTQYF
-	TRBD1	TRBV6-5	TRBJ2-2	TGTGCCAGCAGCGGACAGGGCGAAGGCACCGGGGAGCTGTTTTTT	CASSGQGEGTGELFF
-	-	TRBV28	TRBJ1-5	TGTGCCAGCAGTTTATCGGTCGCGGGGCCCGGCATTGGAGCCCAGCATTTT	CASSLSVAGPGIGAQHF
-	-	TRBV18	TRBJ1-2	TGTGCCAGCTCACCGAGAGACACGCTAAACTATGGCTACACCTTC	CASSPRDTLNYGYTF
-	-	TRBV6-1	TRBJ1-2	TGTGCCAGCAGTGAAGCGCGTGGGGAGTACTATGGCTACACCTTC	CASSEARGEYYGYTF
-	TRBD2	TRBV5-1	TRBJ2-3	TGCGCCAGCATGAGCGGACTAGCGGGGATGACAGATACGCAGTATTTT	CASMSGLAGMTDTQYF
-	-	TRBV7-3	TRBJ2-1	TGTGCCAGCGGACAGACATACAATGAGCAGTTCTTC	CASGQTYNEQFF
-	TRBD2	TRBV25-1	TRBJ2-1	TGTGCCAGCAGTGACGGCGGGGGCTCCTACAATGAGCAGTTCTTC	CASSDGGGSYNEQFF
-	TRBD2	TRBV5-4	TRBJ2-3	TGTGCCAGCAGCTCACTAGCGGGGATAACCAATACGCAGTATTTT	CASSSLAGITNTQYF
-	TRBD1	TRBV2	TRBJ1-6	TGTGCCGGAAGGGGGACAGGAAATTCACCCCTCCACTTT	CAGRGTGNSPLHF
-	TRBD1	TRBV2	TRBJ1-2	TGTGCCAGCAGTGAAGAGGACAGGGCGATGGGCTACACCTTC	CASSEEDRAMGYTF
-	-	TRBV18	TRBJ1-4	TGTGCCAGCTCACCCACAGGGTTAACTAATGAAAAACTGTTTTTT	CASSPTGLTNEKLFF
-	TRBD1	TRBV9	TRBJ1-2	TGTGCCAGCAGCGTAGTCCTTGGACAGGGGGCGGGTGGCTACACCTTC	CASSVVLGQGAGGYTF
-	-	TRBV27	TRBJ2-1	TGTGCCAGCGGGATGGGGGCAGGGTTGAATGAGCAGTTCTTC	CASGMGAGLNEQFF
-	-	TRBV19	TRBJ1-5	TGTGCCAGTAGTCCCGAGGAGACAGGCGTTAGCAATCAGCCCCAGCATTTT	CASSPEETGVSNQPQHF
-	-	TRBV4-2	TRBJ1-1	TGTGCCAGCAGCCAAGATCGAGGGTATGATAGCACTGAAGCTTTCTTT	CASSQDRGYDSTEAFF
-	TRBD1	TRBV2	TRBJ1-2	TGTGCCAGCAGCGGGACAGGGGGAAAAATTGGCTACACCTTC	CASSGTGGKIGYTF
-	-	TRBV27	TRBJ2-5	TGTGCCAGCACTACTACTCTAGGTCCGCTGTACTTC	CASTTTLGPLYF
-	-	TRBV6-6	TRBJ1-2	TGTGCCAGCAGCCAACAGGGAAACTATGGCTACACCTTC	CASSQQGNYGYTF
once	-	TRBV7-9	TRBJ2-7	TGTGCCAGCGGACATTCCGGGAGTTGGGCCGCCTACGAGCAGTACTTC	CASGHSGSWAAYEQYF
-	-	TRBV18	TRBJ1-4	TGTGCCAGCTCACCACTAGAAAAACTGTTTTTT	CASSPLEKLFF
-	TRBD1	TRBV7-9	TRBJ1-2	TGTGCCAGCAACCGGGACAGGTACTATGGCTACACCTTC	CASNRDRYYGYTF
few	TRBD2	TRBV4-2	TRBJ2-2	TGTGCCAGCAGCCATGCCCGGGGGGGCGCGAACACCGGGGAGCTGTTTTTT	CASSHARGGANTGELFF
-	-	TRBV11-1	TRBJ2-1	TGTGCCAGCAGCTTAGGTGGGGCAGGTGAGCAGTTCTTC	CASSLGGAGEQFF
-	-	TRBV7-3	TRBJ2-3	TGTGCCAGCAGTATAAGTGTGGCTAGCGATACGCAGTATTTT	CASSISVASDTQYF
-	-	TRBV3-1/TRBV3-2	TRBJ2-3	TGTGCCAGCAGCCAAGGTGGCGGGGCCCCTGCGGATACGCAGTATTTT	CASSQGGGAPADTQYF
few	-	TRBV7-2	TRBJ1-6	TGTGCCAGCAGCTTATCTGGGGGCAATTCACCCCTCCACTTT	CASSLSGGNSPLHF
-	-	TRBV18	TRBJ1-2	TGTGCCAGCTCACATCCGGGACATTCGTATGGCTACACCTTC	CASSHPGHSYGYTF
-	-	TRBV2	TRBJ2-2	TGTGCCAGCAGGGTAGCGGAGGGCACCGGGGAGCTGTTTTTT	CASRVAEGTGELFF
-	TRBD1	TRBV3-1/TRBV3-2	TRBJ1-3	TGTGCCAGCAGCTCGGGACAGGGGGGAAACACCATATATTTT	CASSSGQGGNTIYF
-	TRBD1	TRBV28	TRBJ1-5	TGTGCCAGCAGTTTGACAGGGGGAACTCAGCCCCAGCATTTT	CASSLTGGTQPQHF
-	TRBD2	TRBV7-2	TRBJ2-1	TGTGCCAGCAGCTCATTCGGGGGGGTCGCCAATGAGCAGTTCTTC	CASSSFGGVANEQFF
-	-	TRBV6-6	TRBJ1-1	TGTGCCAGCAGTTTTTCTCCGGGGAACACTGAAGCTTTCTTT	CASSFSPGNTEAFF
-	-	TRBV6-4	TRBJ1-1	TGTGCCACCAGACGGTTCGGGGAGAACACTGAAGCTTTCTTT	CATRRFGENTEAFF
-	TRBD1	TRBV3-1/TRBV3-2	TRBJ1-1	TGTGCCAGCAGCCAAGGAGGGGACAGGCGTACAAACACTGAAGCTTTCTTT	CASSQGGDRRTNTEAFF
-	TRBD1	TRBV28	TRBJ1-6	TGTGCCAGCAGTAGCTTAGGACAGGCCTCCTATAATTCACCCCTCCACTTT	CASSSLGQASYNSPLHF
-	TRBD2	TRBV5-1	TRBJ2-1	TGCGCCAGCAGCTCGACTAGCGGGGCCTACAATGAGCAGTTCTTC	CASSSTSGAYNEQFF
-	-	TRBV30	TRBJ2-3	TGTGCCTGGAAGGGTGAGAGGGCCTGCACAGATACGCAGTATTTT	CAWKGERACTDTQYF
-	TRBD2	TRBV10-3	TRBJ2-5	TGTGCCAGCGGGGGGGTTGAGGAGACCCAGTACTTC	CASGGVEETQYF